This T cell receptor (beta chain) is from a study of monozygotic twins with inflammatory bowel disease. Study results and limitations: The study found lower TCRbeta diversity (inverse Simpson) in IBD patients than in healthy co-twins.

cDNA for each sample came from eight separate reactions. A 6-nucleotide sample barcode was carried by the UMIs, which template switching added. TCRalpha and TCRbeta cDNA was put through two nested PCRs of roughly 17 and 9 cycles. TCRdb re-called the 5' RACE reads and gives one entry per CDR3 protein, without DNA. The sample has approximately 400,000 distinct CDR3 sequences. Concerning this clonotype: Its specificity is not known.

The germline V gene encodes CDR1 DFQATT and CDR2 SNEGSKA (reference sequence). CDR3 size: 12 residues. Sequencing was performed on blood. The TCR was taken from a human donor with ulcerative colitis or Crohn's disease, or a healthy co-twin of an affected twin (not recorded which). This chain joins TRBV20-1 and TRBJ2-1; the TCRdb call, TRBD1, lacks DNA for checking. CDR3: CSPNSPGNEQFF.